This T cell receptor (beta chain) was profiled in a study of OX40 agonist ivuxolimab in advanced cancers. This CDR3 region has 15 residues. CDR1 and CDR2 (germline): SGHRS, YFSETQ. V shed 4 bases and J shed 5 bases, with 17 bases lying between them. This clone was seen a single time. TCRdb's copy holds only in-frame clones and misses some; the assay was immunoSEQ multiplex PCR. Of 55,000 to 70,000 clones in the sample, 80% to 90% are singletons; the top ten hold over 0.7%. The chain couples TRBV5-1 to TRBJ2-3; D remains unclear. This material consisted of CD4+ or CD8+ T cells sorted from blood, taken in a trial of the OX40 agonist ivuxolimab. The sequence came from an adult with an advanced solid tumor such as melanoma, head and neck, liver or kidney cancer. CDR3 nucleotide sequence: TGCGCCAGCAGCGCCGGGCGTCGCTCGGGAGATACGCAGTATTTT. As protein: CASSAGRRSGDTQYF.